This T cell receptor beta chain was sequenced during a study of T-cell memory formation after mild COVID-19. Study overall: Clustering of TCRs was largely donor specific. Overall study results and limits: Pre-infection memory already had some responding clones, implying cross-reactive memory joined.

The V gene's germline CDR1 is SGHTA and CDR2 FQGNSA. V lost 2 bases and J 6 bases, leaving 9 bases between the germline ends. CDR3 length: 13 residues. Via MiXCR, TCRdb re-called the 5' RACE reads, giving one row per CDR3 protein. The table shows roughly 400,000 distinct CDR3 sequences, with roughly 15% occurring only once. This clonotype was picked up a small number of times. Antigen: not known. The specimen was PBMCs or a T cell subset sorted from them (not recorded which). The sequence was obtained from a man in his late teens or twenties who had mild COVID-19 (a few samples of this study predate the infection). Cell type and time point are not known. The J gene is TRBJ2-3, the V gene TRBV7-2; unclear D gene. The CDR3 DNA follows: TGTGCCAGCAGCTTAACCCCCTGGGATACGCAGTATTTT. Translation gives CASSLTPWDTQYF.